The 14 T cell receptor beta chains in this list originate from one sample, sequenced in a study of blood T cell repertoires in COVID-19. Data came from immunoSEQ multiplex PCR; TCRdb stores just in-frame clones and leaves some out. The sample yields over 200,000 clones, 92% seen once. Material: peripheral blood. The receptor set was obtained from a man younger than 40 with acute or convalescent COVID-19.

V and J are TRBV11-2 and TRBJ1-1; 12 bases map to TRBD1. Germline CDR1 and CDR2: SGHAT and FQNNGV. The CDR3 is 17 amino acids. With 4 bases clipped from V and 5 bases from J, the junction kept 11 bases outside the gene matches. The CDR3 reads CASSSFRDRGRGTEAFF. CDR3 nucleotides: TGTGCCAGCAGCTCGTTCCGGGACAGGGGGCGAGGGACTGAAGCTTTCTTT.

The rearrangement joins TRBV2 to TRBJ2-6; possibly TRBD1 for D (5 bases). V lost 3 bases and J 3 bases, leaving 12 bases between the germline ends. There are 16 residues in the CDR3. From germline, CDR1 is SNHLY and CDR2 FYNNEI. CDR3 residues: CASSEGRALGANVLTF. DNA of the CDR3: TGTGCCAGCAGTGAGGGCAGGGCCCTTGGGGCCAACGTCCTGACTTTC.

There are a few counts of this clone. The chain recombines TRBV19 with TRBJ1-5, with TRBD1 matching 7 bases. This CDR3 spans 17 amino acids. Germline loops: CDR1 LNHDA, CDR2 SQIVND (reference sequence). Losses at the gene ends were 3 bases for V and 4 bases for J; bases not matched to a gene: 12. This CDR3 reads CASSIPPRQGGNQPQHF. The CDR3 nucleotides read TGTGCCAGTAGTATTCCCCCTCGACAGGGAGGAAATCAGCCCCAGCATTTT.

CDR3 amino acids: CASSLPANPYGYTF. CDR3 coding DNA: TGTGCCAGCAGTTTACCAGCGAACCCCTATGGCTACACCTTC. J is TRBJ1-2 and V is TRBV28; no definite D call. Trimming took 2 bases from V and 4 from J, leaving 11 bases between them. Germline V lookup: CDR1 MDHEN, CDR2 SYDVKM. This CDR3 has 14 residues.

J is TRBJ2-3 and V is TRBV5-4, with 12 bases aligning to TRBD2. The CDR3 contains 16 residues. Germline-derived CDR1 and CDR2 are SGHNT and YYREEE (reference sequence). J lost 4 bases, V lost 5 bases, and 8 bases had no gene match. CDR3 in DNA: TGTGCCAGCAGTTCCAGGACTAGCGGGGCGTCAGATACGCAGTATTTT. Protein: CASSSRTSGASDTQYF.

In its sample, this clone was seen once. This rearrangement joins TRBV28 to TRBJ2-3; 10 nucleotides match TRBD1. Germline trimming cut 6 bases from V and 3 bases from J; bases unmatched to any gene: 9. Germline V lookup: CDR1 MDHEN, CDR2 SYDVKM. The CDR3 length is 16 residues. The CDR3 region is CASSSGQGGWTDTQYF. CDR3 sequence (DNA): TGTGCCAGCAGCTCTGGACAGGGGGGGTGGACAGATACGCAGTATTTT.

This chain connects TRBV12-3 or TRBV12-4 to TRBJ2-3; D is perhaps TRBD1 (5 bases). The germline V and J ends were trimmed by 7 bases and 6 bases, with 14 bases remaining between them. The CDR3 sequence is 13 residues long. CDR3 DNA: TGTGCCAGCACCCCGGACACCTCGGATACGCAGTATTTT. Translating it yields CASTPDTSDTQYF.

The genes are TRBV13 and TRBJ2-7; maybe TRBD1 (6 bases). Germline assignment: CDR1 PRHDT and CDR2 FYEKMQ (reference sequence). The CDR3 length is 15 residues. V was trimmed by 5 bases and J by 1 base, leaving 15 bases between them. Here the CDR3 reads CASSSPYRGSYEQYF. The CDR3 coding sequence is TGTGCCAGCAGCAGCCCGTATAGGGGGTCCTACGAGCAGTACTTC.

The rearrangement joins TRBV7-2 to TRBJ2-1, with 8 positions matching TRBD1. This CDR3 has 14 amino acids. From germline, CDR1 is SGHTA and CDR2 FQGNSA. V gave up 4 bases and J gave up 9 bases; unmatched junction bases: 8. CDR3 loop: CASSYRQGSIEQFF. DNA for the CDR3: TGTGCCAGCAGCTACCGACAGGGGTCCATTGAGCAGTTCTTC.

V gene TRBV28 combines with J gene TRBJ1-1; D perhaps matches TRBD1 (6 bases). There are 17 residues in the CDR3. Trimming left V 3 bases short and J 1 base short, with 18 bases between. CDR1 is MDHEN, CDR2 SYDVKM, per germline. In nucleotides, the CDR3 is TGTGCCAGCAGTTTTGTCTGGACGGACAGCCGGAACACTGAAGCTTTCTTT. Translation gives CASSFVWTDSRNTEAFF.

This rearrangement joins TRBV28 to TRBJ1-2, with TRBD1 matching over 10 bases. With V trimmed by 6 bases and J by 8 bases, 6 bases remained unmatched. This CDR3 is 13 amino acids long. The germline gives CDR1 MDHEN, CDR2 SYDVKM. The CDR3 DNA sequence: TGTGCCAGCAGAGGAGACAGGGGGCAGGGCTACACCTTC. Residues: CASRGDRGQGYTF.

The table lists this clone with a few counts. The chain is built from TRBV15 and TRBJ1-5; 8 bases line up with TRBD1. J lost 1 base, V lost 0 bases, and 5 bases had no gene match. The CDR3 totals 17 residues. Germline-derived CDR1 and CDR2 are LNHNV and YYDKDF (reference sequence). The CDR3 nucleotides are TGTGCCACCAGCAGAGACCCCCGGGACAGGAGCAATCAGCCCCAGCATTTT. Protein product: CATSRDPRDRSNQPQHF.

This chain's CDR3 is CATSRDWGAEKLFF. DNA of the CDR3: TGTGCCACCAGCAGAGATTGGGGAGCGGAAAAACTGTTTTTT. The chain uses TRBV15 and TRBJ1-4; no definite D call. V gave up 0 bases and J gave up 8 bases, with 10 bases separating them. This CDR3 comprises 14 residues. Germline assignment: CDR1 LNHNV and CDR2 YYDKDF (reference sequence).

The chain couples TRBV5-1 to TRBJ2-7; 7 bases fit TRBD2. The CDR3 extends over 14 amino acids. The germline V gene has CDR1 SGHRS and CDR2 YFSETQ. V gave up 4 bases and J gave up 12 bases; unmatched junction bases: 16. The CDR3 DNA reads TGCGCCAGCAGCACCGGGACTACCGGAAACCGAGGGTACTTC. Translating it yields CASSTGTTGNRGYF.